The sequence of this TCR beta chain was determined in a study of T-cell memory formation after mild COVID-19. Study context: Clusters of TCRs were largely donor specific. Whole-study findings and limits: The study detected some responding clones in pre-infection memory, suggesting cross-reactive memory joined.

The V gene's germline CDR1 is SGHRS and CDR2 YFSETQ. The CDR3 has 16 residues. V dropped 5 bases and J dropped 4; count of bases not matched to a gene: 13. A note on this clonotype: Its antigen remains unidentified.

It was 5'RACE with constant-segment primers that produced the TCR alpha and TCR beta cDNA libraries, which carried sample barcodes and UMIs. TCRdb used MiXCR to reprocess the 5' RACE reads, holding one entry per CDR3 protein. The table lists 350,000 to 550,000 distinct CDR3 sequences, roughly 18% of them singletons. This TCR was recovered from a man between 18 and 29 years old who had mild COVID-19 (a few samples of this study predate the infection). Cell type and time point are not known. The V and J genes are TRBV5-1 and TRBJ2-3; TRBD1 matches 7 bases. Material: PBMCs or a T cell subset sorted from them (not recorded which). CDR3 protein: CASRDDRVTGPDTQYF. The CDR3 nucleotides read TGCGCCAGCAGGGACGACAGGGTAACAGGTCCAGATACGCAGTATTTT.